What follows describes a single T cell receptor (beta chain). Antigen: not known. TCRdb re-analysed the reads in MiXCR, keeping a single row per CDR3 protein. The sample includes about 450,000 distinct CDR3 sequences, approximately 33% of them seen just once. This entry comes from a study of T cell repertoires in cytomegalovirus infection. Looked up from germline, CDR1 is MGHRA and CDR2 is YSYEKL. There are 15 residues in the CDR3. V lost 0 bases, J lost 3 bases, and 11 bases lay in between. Whole-study results and caveats: Summed frequency of shared TCR beta families picked out CMV carriers who also had the relevant HLA. It was HLA-C-restricted CMV-specific TCR beta clonotypes that dominated the response ex vivo.

The J gene is TRBJ1-1, the V gene TRBV4-1; D not resolved. The TCR was taken from a human donor in good health (CMV status not recorded). Some clones in this sample may be carry-over from other donors' samples. Input material: PBMCs. This CDR3 is CASSQERYGDTEAFF. The CDR3 DNA follows: TGCGCCAGCAGCCAAGAACGGTACGGGGACACTGAAGCTTTCTTT.